Listed below are T cell receptor beta chains from one sample, sequenced in a study of T cells in Graves' hyperthyroidism and ophthalmopathy. TCRdb passed the multiplex PCR reads through MiXCR, listing each CDR3 protein once. The sample holds hundreds of thousands of distinct CDR3 sequences, roughly 15% seen once. Sample: blood. Receptors were obtained from a woman between 45 and 60 years old with Graves' ophthalmopathy. The CDR3 runs from the conserved cysteine through the conserved F or W. A D gene is named only where the DNA matches it firmly. Clone size appears in some rows only: once, few, many, or a class for an expanded clone.

many	TRBV28	TRBJ2-7	NA	CASTSQTSSYEQYF	TGTGCCAGCACCTCCCAGACTAGCTCCTACGAGCAGTACTTC
few	TRBV4-3	TRBJ1-5	NA	CASSQDDSYNQPQHF	TGCGCCAGCAGCCAGGATGACAGTTACAATCAGCCCCAGCATTTT
many	TRBV6-6	TRBJ2-2	TRBD2	CASSYSLWSGSDTGELFF	TGTGCCAGCAGTTACTCCCTGTGGAGCGGGAGTGACACCGGGGAGCTGTTTTTT
many	TRBV18	TRBJ2-3	NA	CASSPYSGVTDTQYF	TGTGCCAGCTCACCGTACTCAGGGGTCACAGATACGCAGTATTTT
many	TRBV4-3	TRBJ2-3	NA	CASSQDIATDTQYF	TGCGCCAGCAGCCAAGATATAGCGACAGATACGCAGTATTTT
few	TRBV7-9	TRBJ2-1	TRBD2	CASSLARAGAHNEQFF	TGTGCCAGCAGCTTAGCGCGGGCGGGAGCGCACAATGAGCAGTTCTTC
many	TRBV3-1	TRBJ2-5	NA	CASSSRGTHQETQYF	TGTGCCAGCAGCTCTCGGGGGACGCATCAAGAGACCCAGTACTTC
many	TRBV4-3	TRBJ1-4	NA	CASSPGGRQGNEKLFF	TGCGCCAGCAGCCCGGGTGGGCGGCAGGGGAATGAAAAACTGTTTTTT
many	TRBV28	TRBJ2-6	TRBD1	CASIQGPSGANVLTF	TGTGCCAGTATACAGGGGCCCTCTGGGGCCAACGTCCTGACTTTC
NA	TRBV13	TRBJ2-2	TRBD2	CTTSLAGSHGELFF	TGTACCACCTCACTAGCGGGAAGTCACGGGGAGCTGTTTTTT
few	TRBV6-1	TRBJ2-3	TRBD2	CASRDGLAEQYF	TGTGCCAGCAGGGATGGACTAGCGGAGCAGTATTTT
many	TRBV6-5	TRBJ2-7	NA	CASSYQPSYEQYF	TGTGCCAGCAGTTACCAACCGTCCTACGAGCAGTACTTC
few	TRBV6-2/TRBV6-3	TRBJ2-1	NA	CASSGREIRTREQFF	TGTGCCAGCAGTGGTCGGGAGATCCGGACGCGGGAGCAGTTCTTC
many	TRBV20-1	TRBJ2-1	TRBD2	CSARMGGRAYNEQFF	TGCAGTGCTAGGATGGGCGGGAGGGCCTACAATGAGCAGTTCTTC
NA	TRBV29-1	TRBJ2-7	TRBD2	CSVARTSGNEQYF	TGCAGCGTCGCGAGGACTAGCGGGAACGAGCAGTACTTC
many	TRBV7-6	TRBJ1-4	NA	CASSLDTTATNEKLFF	TGTGCCAGCAGCTTAGACACTACTGCAACTAATGAAAAACTGTTTTTT
NA	TRBV6-2/TRBV6-3	TRBJ2-7	TRBD2	CASSYDSSGGDTYEQYF	TGTGCCAGCAGTTATGACTCTAGCGGGGGGGATACCTACGAGCAGTACTTC
NA	TRBV18	TRBJ2-7	TRBD1	CASSQPGQSSEHEQYF	TGTGCCAGCTCACAACCGGGACAGAGCTCGGAACACGAGCAGTACTTC
NA	TRBV20-1	TRBJ2-2	TRBD1	CSARNRGSGELFF	TGCAGTGCTAGGAACAGGGGCTCCGGGGAGCTGTTTTTT
many	TRBV5-8	TRBJ1-1	TRBD1	CASSGTGGRLYTEAFF	TGTGCCAGCAGCGGGACAGGGGGCCGGTTGTATACTGAAGCTTTCTTT
few	TRBV7-2	TRBJ2-7	NA	CASGYTGPEHYEQYF	TGTGCCAGCGGCTATACCGGGCCGGAGCATTACGAGCAGTACTTC
many	TRBV12-3/TRBV12-4	TRBJ2-7	TRBD1	CASSFWDRTSSYEQYF	TGTGCCAGCAGTTTCTGGGACAGGACGAGCTCCTACGAGCAGTACTTC
many	TRBV6-2/TRBV6-3	TRBJ2-2	NA	CASSYWGRNTGELFF	TGTGCCAGCAGTTATTGGGGGCGAAACACCGGGGAGCTGTTTTTT
NA	TRBV28	TRBJ1-1	NA	CATNFRANTEAFF	TGTGCCACGAACTTCAGGGCGAACACTGAAGCTTTCTTT
many	TRBV28	TRBJ2-5	NA	CASSSLGESAEETQYF	TGTGCCAGCAGTTCCCTAGGGGAGAGTGCGGAAGAGACCCAGTACTTC
few	TRBV5-1	TRBJ2-3	TRBD2	CASRIGVAGSTDTQYF	TGCGCCAGCAGGATAGGAGTAGCGGGAAGCACAGATACGCAGTATTTT
NA	TRBV6-2/TRBV6-3	TRBJ2-3	TRBD2	CASRGSGTSETDTQYF	TGTGCCAGCAGGGGTTCCGGGACTAGCGAGACAGATACGCAGTATTTT
few	TRBV14	TRBJ2-1	TRBD2	CASSQDSGASGKFYNEQFF	TGTGCCAGCAGCCAAGATAGCGGGGCTAGCGGGAAGTTCTACAATGAGCAGTTCTTC
NA	TRBV10-3	TRBJ2-1	TRBD2	CAISDSLGTSRNNEQFF	TGTGCCATCAGCGATTCCTTGGGGACTAGCAGGAACAATGAGCAGTTCTTC
many	TRBV11-2	TRBJ2-1	NA	CASSLQYQRSSYNEQFF	TGTGCCAGCAGCTTACAATACCAAAGGAGCTCCTACAATGAGCAGTTCTTC
NA	TRBV28	TRBJ2-1	TRBD2	CASSQTGLAEYNGQFF	TGTGCCAGCAGTCAAACGGGACTAGCGGAATACAATGGGCAGTTCTTC
many	TRBV20-1	TRBJ2-1	NA	CSARDPGWSSYNEQFF	TGCAGTGCTAGAGACCCGGGATGGAGCTCCTACAATGAGCAGTTCTTC
few	TRBV20-1	TRBJ1-5	TRBD1	CSATDRSKENQPQHF	TGCAGTGCTACGGACAGGAGCAAGGAAAATCAGCCCCAGCATTTT
NA	TRBV7-9	TRBJ2-2	TRBD2	CASSLGGLAGGPLRHDTGELFF	TGTGCCAGCAGCTTAGGGGGACTAGCGGGAGGGCCTCTTCGGCATGACACCGGGGAGCTGTTTTTT
few	TRBV3-1	TRBJ2-1	NA	CASSRSPYNEQFF	TGTGCCAGCAGCCGATCCCCCTACAATGAGCAGTTCTTC
NA	TRBV9	TRBJ1-3	NA	CASSVNGLSGNTIYF	TGTGCCAGCAGCGTAAATGGTCTCTCTGGAAACACCATATATTTT
many	TRBV20-1	TRBJ2-5	NA	CSARDPPGTPIKAQYF	TGCAGTGCTAGAGACCCCCCCGGGACCCCAATCAAGGCCCAGTACTTC
few	TRBV5-1	TRBJ2-3	TRBD2	CASSWTSGSGTDTQYF	TGCGCCAGCAGCTGGACAAGCGGGAGTGGGACAGATACGCAGTATTTT
few	TRBV28	TRBJ2-7	TRBD1	CASSRGTGCSYEQYF	TGTGCCAGCAGCCGAGGGACAGGGTGCTCCTACGAGCAGTACTTC
many	TRBV14	TRBJ1-4	NA	CASSQDRGIARKLFF	TGTGCCAGCAGCCAAGATCGTGGGATAGCCCGAAAACTGTTTTTT
NA	TRBV2	TRBJ2-1	NA	CASSPGADEQFF	TGTGCCAGCAGTCCGGGAGCGGATGAGCAGTTCTTC